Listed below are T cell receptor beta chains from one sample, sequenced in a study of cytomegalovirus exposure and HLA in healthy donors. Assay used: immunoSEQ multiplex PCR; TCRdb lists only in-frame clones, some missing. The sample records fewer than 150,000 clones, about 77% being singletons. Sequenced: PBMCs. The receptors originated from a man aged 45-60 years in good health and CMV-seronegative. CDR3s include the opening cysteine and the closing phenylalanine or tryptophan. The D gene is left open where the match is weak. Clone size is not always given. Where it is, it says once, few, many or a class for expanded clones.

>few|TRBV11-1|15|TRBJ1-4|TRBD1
TGTGCCAGCAGCTTGACAGGGACAACTAATGAAAAACTGTTTTTT
CASSLTGTTNEKLFF
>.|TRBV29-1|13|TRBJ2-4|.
TGCAGCGTGGGGCACGGGGGGCGAGCAGGTCGGTACTTC
CSVGHGGRAGRYF
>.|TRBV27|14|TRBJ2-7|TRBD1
TGTGCCAGCAGTCTGGGACAGGGAGCCTACGAGCAGTACTTC
CASSLGQGAYEQYF
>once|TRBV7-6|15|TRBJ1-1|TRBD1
TGTGCCAGCAGCTTAGCCGGGACAGGGGGCACTGAAGCTTTCTTT
CASSLAGTGGTEAFF
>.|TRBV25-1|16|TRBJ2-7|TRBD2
TGTGCCAGCAGTGCCGGACTAGCGGGAGGGTCCTACGAGCAGTACTTC
CASSAGLAGGSYEQYF
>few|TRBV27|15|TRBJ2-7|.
TGTGCCAGCAAGACTCACTCCCTAAGCTCCTACGAGCAGTACTTC
CASKTHSLSSYEQYF
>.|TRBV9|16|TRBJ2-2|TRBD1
TGTGCCAGCAGCGTCCTAGACAGGGGGAGCACCGGGGAGCTGTTTTTT
CASSVLDRGSTGELFF
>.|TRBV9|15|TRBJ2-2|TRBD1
TGTGCCAGCAGCGAAGGGACAGTGAACACCGGGGAGCTGTTTTTT
CASSEGTVNTGELFF
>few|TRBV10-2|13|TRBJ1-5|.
TGCGCCAGCAGTCCGGCAGGTCATCAGCCCCAGCATTTT
CASSPAGHQPQHF
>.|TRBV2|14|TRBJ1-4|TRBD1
TGTGCCAGCAGGACCGGGACAGGGGAACAAAAACTGTTTTTT
CASRTGTGEQKLFF
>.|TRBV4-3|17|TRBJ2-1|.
TGCGCCAGCAGCCAAGATCCCCTAGGAAGTATTTACAATGAGCAGTTCTTC
CASSQDPLGSIYNEQFF
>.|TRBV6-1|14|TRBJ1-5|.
TGTGCCAGCAGTGGGCGGGACCACAATCAGCCCCAGCATTTT
CASSGRDHNQPQHF
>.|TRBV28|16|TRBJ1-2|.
TGTGCCAGCAGTTTAGGCGGTGAGGGTGTTAACTATGGCTACACCTTC
CASSLGGEGVNYGYTF
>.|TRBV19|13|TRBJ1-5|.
TGTGCCAGTACTACAGGTCTAAAGCAGCCCCAGCATTTT
CASTTGLKQPQHF
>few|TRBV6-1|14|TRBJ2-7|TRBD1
TGTGCCAGCAGCGTGGGACAGGGGGTTTACGAGCAGTACTTC
CASSVGQGVYEQYF